Presented here are 4 T cell receptor beta chains from one specimen sequenced in a study of blood T cells in healthy people across ages (dated by TCRdb to about 2015). The library was generated by 5' RACE. Sequenced using an Illumina HiSeq 2500. A second roughly 6 to 12 cycle PCR used a sample-barcoded 5' primer and a J-beta primer mix. In-frame beta chains were kept once TCRdb had trimmed the public reads at Q25 with fastp and called clones with MiXCR. Rows merge per CDR3 protein into single entries with the most common DNA and genes. The sample yields fewer than 900,000 distinct CDR3 sequences; 35% to 45% were counted once. The ten biggest clones cover 20% to 25% of the sample. Sequencing was carried out using blood. The receptors here all came from a woman in her fifties or sixties in good health.

The chain employs TRBV29-1 and TRBJ2-1; D remains unclear. Germline CDR1 and CDR2: SQVTM and ANQGSEA. Trimming pared 4 bases from V and 12 bases from J, leaving 13 bases between. The length of the CDR3 is 11 residues. The CDR3 DNA reads TGCAGCGTTGGTAGCTCCCGAGGGCAGTTCTTC. Its translation: CSVGSSRGQFF.

This clonotype has more than one count but fewer than ten. This chain connects TRBV6-2 or TRBV6-3 to TRBJ2-1; D gene unclear. This CDR3 region has 15 residues. Looked up from germline, CDR1 is MNHEY and CDR2 is SVGEGT. Trimming removed 2 bases at V and 0 bases at J, with 8 bases between. The CDR3 DNA reads TGTGCCAGCAGTTACGACTCCAGCTCCTACAATGAGCAGTTCTTC. This translates into CASSYDSSSYNEQFF.

This clonotype was seen a handful of times. CDR3 sequence: CASRRTGSQETQFF. In DNA, the CDR3 is TGTGCCAGCAGAAGGACAGGGTCCCAAGAGACCCAGTTCTTC. The chain carries TRBV12-3 or TRBV12-4 and TRBJ2-1, with 8 positions matching TRBD1. Unmatched junction bases numbered 14, after V lost 6 bases and J lost 13 bases. This CDR3 has 14 residues.

The chain links TRBV7-2 to TRBJ2-5; D unresolved. Germline CDR1 and CDR2: SGHTA and FQGNSA. The CDR3 is 15 amino acids. V was clipped by 6 bases and J by 1 base, with 15 bases between them. The DNA of the CDR3 is TGTGCCAGCAGAGGCTCCCCCTGGGCCCAAGAGACCCAGTACTTC. Residues: CASRGSPWAQETQYF.